A selection of T cell receptor beta chains follows, all from one sample in a study of T cell responses to AZD1222 COVID-19 vaccine. Sequencing used immunoSEQ multiplex PCR; TCRdb keeps in-frame clones, though not all of them. The sample lists some 120,000 clones, around nine tenths occurring once. The sequencing here drew on peripheral blood, taken on day 0 of AZD1222 vaccination. The receptors derive from an adult in good health. Both conserved end residues are part of each CDR3. The order of the fields is J gene, D gene, V gene, clone size, CDR3 protein, CDR3 DNA. A D gene is named only where the DNA matches it firmly. A row's size may be missing; if present it is once, few, many or a size class.

j_call: TRBJ2-7; d_call: -; v_call: TRBV6-1; clone_size: -; cdr3_aa: CASSEVGSYEQYF; cdr3_nt: TGTGCCAGCAGTGAAGTGGGCTCCTACGAGCAGTACTTC
j_call: TRBJ2-1; d_call: -; v_call: TRBV12-3/TRBV12-4; clone_size: once; cdr3_aa: CASSSYYNEQFF; cdr3_nt: TGTGCCAGCAGTTCATATTACAATGAGCAGTTCTTC
j_call: TRBJ1-1; d_call: -; v_call: TRBV11-3; clone_size: once; cdr3_aa: CASSIRVGGTEAFF; cdr3_nt: TGTGCCAGCAGCATCAGGGTAGGGGGCACTGAAGCTTTCTTT
j_call: TRBJ2-7; d_call: TRBD2; v_call: TRBV5-1; clone_size: -; cdr3_aa: CASSPHLAELSSYEQYF; cdr3_nt: TGCGCCAGCAGCCCGCATCTAGCGGAATTAAGCTCCTACGAGCAGTACTTC
j_call: TRBJ1-3; d_call: -; v_call: TRBV2; clone_size: -; cdr3_aa: CATIGGGLGSGNTIYF; cdr3_nt: TGTGCCACCATCGGGGGGGGTTTGGGCTCTGGAAACACCATATATTTT
j_call: TRBJ1-2; d_call: -; v_call: TRBV10-3; clone_size: once; cdr3_aa: CAISEPQGLGYTF; cdr3_nt: TGTGCCATCAGTGAGCCACAGGGTCTTGGCTACACCTTC
j_call: TRBJ1-6; d_call: TRBD1; v_call: TRBV5-8; clone_size: -; cdr3_aa: CASKIYGQGSNSPLHF; cdr3_nt: TGTGCCAGCAAAATCTACGGACAGGGAAGTAATTCACCCCTCCACTTT
j_call: TRBJ2-4; d_call: -; v_call: TRBV27; clone_size: few; cdr3_aa: CASSLGGGAKNIQYF; cdr3_nt: TGTGCCAGCAGTTTAGGGGGTGGGGCCAAAAACATTCAGTACTTC
j_call: TRBJ1-2; d_call: TRBD1; v_call: TRBV2; clone_size: -; cdr3_aa: CASRGVRGRKYGYTF; cdr3_nt: TGTGCCAGCAGGGGAGTCAGGGGGCGCAAGTATGGCTACACCTTC
j_call: TRBJ2-3; d_call: TRBD2; v_call: TRBV9; clone_size: -; cdr3_aa: CASSALALGDTQYF; cdr3_nt: TGTGCCAGCAGCGCACTAGCGCTTGGGGATACGCAGTATTTT
j_call: TRBJ1-6; d_call: -; v_call: TRBV14; clone_size: -; cdr3_aa: CASSQAAHSPLHF; cdr3_nt: TGTGCCAGCAGCCAAGCCGCCCATTCACCCCTCCACTTT
j_call: TRBJ2-7; d_call: -; v_call: TRBV21-1; clone_size: -; cdr3_aa: CASQGGQRGSYEQYF; cdr3_nt: TGTGCCAGCCAAGGGGGACAGCGTGGTTCCTACGAGCAGTACTTC
j_call: TRBJ1-5; d_call: -; v_call: TRBV5-8; clone_size: -; cdr3_aa: CASSLEALQGLRPQHF; cdr3_nt: TGTGCCAGCAGCTTGGAGGCCCTTCAGGGGCTTCGGCCCCAGCATTTT
j_call: TRBJ2-1; d_call: -; v_call: TRBV10-3; clone_size: -; cdr3_aa: CAISEGDYPYNEQFF; cdr3_nt: TGTGCCATCAGTGAAGGGGATTACCCTTACAATGAGCAGTTCTTC
j_call: TRBJ1-2; d_call: TRBD1; v_call: TRBV15; clone_size: -; cdr3_aa: CATSRDGTGAPYGYTF; cdr3_nt: TGTGCCACCAGCAGAGATGGGACAGGGGCCCCCTATGGCTACACCTTC
j_call: TRBJ2-4; d_call: -; v_call: TRBV5-1; clone_size: -; cdr3_aa: CASSSGSWNRDTQLAKNIQYF; cdr3_nt: TGCGCCAGCAGCTCCGGATCCTGGAACAGGGACACCCAACTAGCCAAAAACATTCAGTACTTC
j_call: TRBJ1-2; d_call: TRBD1; v_call: TRBV12-3/TRBV12-4; clone_size: few; cdr3_aa: CASSLGQGGGYTF; cdr3_nt: TGTGCCAGCAGTTTAGGACAGGGTGGAGGCTACACCTTC
j_call: TRBJ1-1; d_call: -; v_call: TRBV5-1; clone_size: -; cdr3_aa: CASSAQASHVATEAFF; cdr3_nt: TGCGCCAGCAGCGCTCAGGCCTCCCACGTTGCCACTGAAGCTTTCTTT
j_call: TRBJ2-7; d_call: -; v_call: TRBV30; clone_size: -; cdr3_aa: CAWSGYYEQYF; cdr3_nt: TGTGCCTGGAGTGGCTACTACGAGCAGTACTTC
j_call: TRBJ2-5; d_call: -; v_call: TRBV6-2/TRBV6-3; clone_size: once; cdr3_aa: CASSYSTRETQYF; cdr3_nt: TGTGCCAGCAGTTACTCGACCAGGGAGACCCAGTACTTC
j_call: TRBJ2-3; d_call: -; v_call: TRBV6-5; clone_size: -; cdr3_aa: CASSTPGTDTQYF; cdr3_nt: TGTGCCAGCAGTACCCCTGGGACAGATACGCAGTATTTT
j_call: TRBJ2-5; d_call: -; v_call: TRBV5-1; clone_size: -; cdr3_aa: CASSLRQGNQETQYF; cdr3_nt: TGCGCCAGCAGCCTTCGCCAGGGCAACCAAGAGACCCAGTACTTC